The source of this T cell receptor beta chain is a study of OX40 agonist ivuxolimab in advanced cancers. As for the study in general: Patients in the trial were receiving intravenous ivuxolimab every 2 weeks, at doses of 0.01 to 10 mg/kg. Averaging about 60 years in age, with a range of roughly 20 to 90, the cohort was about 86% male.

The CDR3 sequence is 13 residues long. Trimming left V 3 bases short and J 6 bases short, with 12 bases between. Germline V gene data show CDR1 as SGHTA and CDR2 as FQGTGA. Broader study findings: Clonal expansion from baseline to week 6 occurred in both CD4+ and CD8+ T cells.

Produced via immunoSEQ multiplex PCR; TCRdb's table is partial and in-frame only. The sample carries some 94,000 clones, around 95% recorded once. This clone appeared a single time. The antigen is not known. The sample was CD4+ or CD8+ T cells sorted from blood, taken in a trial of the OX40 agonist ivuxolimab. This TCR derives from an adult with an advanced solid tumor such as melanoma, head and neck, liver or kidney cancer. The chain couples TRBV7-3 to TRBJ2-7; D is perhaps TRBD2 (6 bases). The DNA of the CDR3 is TGTGCCAGCAGCTTGGGGGGTGCAGGCGAGCAGTACTTC. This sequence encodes CASSLGGAGEQYF.